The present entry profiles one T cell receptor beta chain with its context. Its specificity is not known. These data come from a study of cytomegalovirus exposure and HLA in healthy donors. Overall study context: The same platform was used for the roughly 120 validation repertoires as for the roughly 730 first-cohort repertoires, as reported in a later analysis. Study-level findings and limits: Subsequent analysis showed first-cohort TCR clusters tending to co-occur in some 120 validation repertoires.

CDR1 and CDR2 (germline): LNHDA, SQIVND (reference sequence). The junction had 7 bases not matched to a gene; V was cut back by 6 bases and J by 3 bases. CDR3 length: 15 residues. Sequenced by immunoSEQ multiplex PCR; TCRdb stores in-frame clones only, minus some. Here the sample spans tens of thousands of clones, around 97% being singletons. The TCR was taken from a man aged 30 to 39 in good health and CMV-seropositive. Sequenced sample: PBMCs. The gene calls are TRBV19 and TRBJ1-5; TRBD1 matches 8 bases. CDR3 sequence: CASSTRTGINQPQHF. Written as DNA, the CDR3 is TGTGCCAGTAGCACTCGGACAGGGATCAATCAGCCCCAGCATTTT.